The rows below give T cell receptor beta chains drawn from one sample of a study of cytomegalovirus exposure and HLA in healthy donors. Clones were read by immunoSEQ multiplex PCR, and TCRdb kept only the in-frame ones, dropping some. The data show some 150,000 clones, with just over 70% seen just once and 2% to 3% held by the top ten. What was sequenced was PBMCs. All receptors derive from a human donor in good health. Both conserved end residues are part of each CDR3. Each record gives: J gene, V gene, D gene, clone size, CDR3 protein, CDR3 DNA. The D gene is left open where the match is weak. Only some rows state a clone size, as once, few, many or a class for expanded clones.

TRBJ2-3	TRBV5-1	-	-	CASSGDTSTDTQYF	TGCGCCAGCAGCGGGGACACCAGCACAGATACGCAGTATTTT
TRBJ2-1	TRBV14	-	-	CASSQDLFAGHEQFF	TGTGCCAGCAGCCAAGATCTATTTGCAGGGCATGAGCAGTTCTTC
TRBJ2-2	TRBV5-1	TRBD1	-	CASKQGAGDTGELFF	TGCGCCAGCAAACAGGGGGCAGGGGACACCGGGGAGCTGTTTTTT
TRBJ1-5	TRBV25-1	TRBD1	-	CASRIPGGGQPQHF	TGTGCCAGCAGAATACCAGGGGGTGGCCAGCCCCAGCATTTT
TRBJ1-1	TRBV2	-	-	CASKERTEAFF	TGTGCCAGCAAGGAGCGGACTGAAGCTTTCTTT
TRBJ2-1	TRBV19	TRBD1	-	CASSIVGGTGIHNEQFF	TGTGCCAGTAGTATAGTAGGGGGGACAGGGATACACAATGAGCAGTTCTTC
TRBJ2-7	TRBV28	TRBD1	-	CASSPRTGEPLWVYEQYF	TGTGCCAGCAGTCCCCGGACAGGGGAACCCCTTTGGGTCTACGAGCAGTACTTC
TRBJ1-2	TRBV27	-	-	CASSRGLGYGYTF	TGTGCCAGCAGCAGGGGTTTGGGGTATGGCTACACCTTC
TRBJ1-3	TRBV6-5	-	-	CASSYVNPEGGNTIYF	TGTGCCAGCAGTTACGTCAATCCAGAGGGTGGAAACACCATATATTTT
TRBJ1-1	TRBV27	-	-	CASSLRGGRTEAFF	TGTGCCAGCAGTTTACGGGGCGGGAGGACTGAAGCTTTCTTT
TRBJ2-3	TRBV7-2	TRBD2	few	CASSSFGGGSTDTQYF	TGTGCCAGCAGCTCGTTCGGCGGGGGGAGCACAGATACGCAGTATTTT
TRBJ1-3	TRBV4-3	-	many	CASSHDSSRNTIYF	TGCGCCAGCAGCCACGACAGTTCAAGAAACACCATATATTTT
TRBJ2-7	TRBV9	-	-	CASSVQGRDEQYF	TGTGCCAGCAGCGTGCAGGGGAGGGACGAGCAGTACTTC
TRBJ2-1	TRBV9	TRBD2	-	CASSVFGTSGGDEQFF	TGTGCCAGCAGCGTTTTTGGAACTAGCGGGGGGGATGAGCAGTTCTTC
TRBJ1-1	TRBV5-1	TRBD1	-	CASSLQGANTEAFF	TGCGCCAGCAGCTTGCAGGGGGCCAACACTGAAGCTTTCTTT
TRBJ2-7	TRBV7-9	TRBD2	-	CASSPELAGVYEQYF	TGTGCCAGCAGCCCAGAGTTAGCGGGGGTGTACGAGCAGTACTTC
TRBJ1-4	TRBV10-3	-	-	CAISGTGGEKLFF	TGTGCCATCAGTGGTACAGGTGGGGAAAAACTGTTTTTT
TRBJ2-7	TRBV7-8	TRBD1	many	CASSSDRVENEQYF	TGTGCCAGCAGCTCGGACAGGGTAGAGAACGAGCAGTACTTC
TRBJ1-3	TRBV4-1	-	few	CASSQRGLAGNTIYF	TGCGCCAGCAGCCAACGGGGTCTAGCTGGAAACACCATATATTTT
TRBJ2-7	TRBV9	-	once	CASSVGLQGSPHEQYF	TGTGCCAGCAGCGTAGGCCTCCAGGGGTCTCCCCACGAGCAGTACTTC
TRBJ2-5	TRBV2	-	-	CASSEDIETQYF	TGTGCCAGCAGTGAAGATATTGAGACCCAGTACTTC
TRBJ1-1	TRBV4-1	-	-	CASSHLGQPLVPARSAFF	TGCGCCAGCAGCCATCTTGGACAGCCGCTGGTCCCCGCACGATCAGCTTTCTTT
TRBJ2-7	TRBV7-9	-	-	CASSRGFAYEQYF	TGTGCCAGCAGCCGGGGGTTTGCCTACGAGCAGTACTTC
TRBJ1-4	TRBV6-5	TRBD1	once	CASRDRAGANEKLFF	TGTGCCAGCAGGGACAGGGCAGGAGCTAATGAAAAACTGTTTTTT
TRBJ1-1	TRBV28	-	few	CASQGFETGTEAFF	TGTGCCAGCCAGGGGTTCGAAACGGGCACTGAAGCTTTCTTT
TRBJ1-1	TRBV6-5	-	few	CASSYGQNTEAFF	TGTGCCAGCAGTTATGGGCAGAACACTGAAGCTTTCTTT
TRBJ2-1	TRBV6-1	TRBD1	-	CASSDRSRDRQFF	TGTGCCAGCAGTGACCGGTCCCGGGACAGGCAGTTCTTC
TRBJ2-3	TRBV5-1	-	-	CASSLDGHNTDTQYF	TGCGCCAGCAGCTTGGACGGACACAACACAGATACGCAGTATTTT
TRBJ1-2	TRBV14	TRBD1	-	CASSHGQGRWHGYTF	TGTGCCAGCAGCCATGGACAGGGGAGGTGGCATGGCTACACCTTC
TRBJ1-1	TRBV5-1	-	few	CASSLAQGTPEAFF	TGCGCCAGCAGCTTGGCTCAGGGGACCCCTGAAGCTTTCTTT
TRBJ1-1	TRBV10-3	-	-	CAIRPSTYPNTEAFF	TGTGCCATCAGGCCCTCCACATATCCCAACACTGAAGCTTTCTTT
TRBJ1-2	TRBV27	TRBD1	-	CASSPRTGGYGYTF	TGTGCCAGCAGTCCACGGACAGGGGGCTATGGCTACACCTTC
TRBJ2-3	TRBV4-1	-	-	CASSQLAPDTQYF	TGCGCCAGCAGCCAACTAGCGCCAGATACGCAGTATTTT
TRBJ2-7	TRBV5-1	TRBD2	few	CASSPTSGGYEQYF	TGCGCCAGCAGTCCGACTAGCGGTGGGTACGAGCAGTACTTC
TRBJ2-3	TRBV5-6	TRBD2	few	CASSLAGTSGRTSTDTQYF	TGTGCCAGCAGCTTGGCCGGCACTAGCGGGAGAACTAGCACAGATACGCAGTATTTT
TRBJ2-3	TRBV19	TRBD2	-	CASSMGGDHTDTQYF	TGTGCCAGTAGTATGGGGGGGGACCACACAGATACGCAGTATTTT
TRBJ2-7	TRBV6-1	TRBD2	-	CASSDPGTTAYEQYF	TGTGCCAGCAGTGACCCCGGGACTACTGCCTACGAGCAGTACTTC
TRBJ2-1	TRBV5-1	TRBD1	few	CASSRGQGRDEQFF	TGCGCCAGCAGTCGCGGACAGGGTCGGGATGAGCAGTTCTTC
TRBJ2-1	TRBV11-3	TRBD2	-	CASSPRGGGGNEQFF	TGTGCCAGCAGCCCCCGGGGCGGGGGAGGCAATGAGCAGTTCTTC
TRBJ1-4	TRBV4-1	-	few	CASSHQGGNEKLFF	TGCGCCAGCAGCCACCAGGGAGGTAATGAAAAACTGTTTTTT
TRBJ2-7	TRBV9	-	once	CASSVGDSGGMYEQYF	TGTGCCAGCAGCGTAGGGGACTCAGGGGGGATGTACGAGCAGTACTTC
TRBJ2-2	TRBV5-6	TRBD2	once	CASSATSGASTGELFF	TGTGCCAGCAGCGCCACTAGCGGGGCGAGCACCGGGGAGCTGTTTTTT
TRBJ2-3	TRBV5-1	-	few	CASSPGGSRSDTQYF	TGCGCCAGCAGCCCGGGGGGCAGTCGATCAGATACGCAGTATTTT
TRBJ2-5	TRBV2	TRBD2	-	CASRTSLEETQYF	TGTGCCAGTAGGACTAGCCTTGAAGAGACCCAGTACTTC
TRBJ2-7	TRBV30	-	-	CAWSVGRTGGKEQYF	TGTGCCTGGAGTGTAGGGCGCACAGGCGGTAAGGAGCAGTACTTC
TRBJ1-2	TRBV4-1	TRBD1	few	CASSQGGGGGYTF	TGCGCCAGCAGCCAAGGAGGGGGCGGTGGCTACACCTTC